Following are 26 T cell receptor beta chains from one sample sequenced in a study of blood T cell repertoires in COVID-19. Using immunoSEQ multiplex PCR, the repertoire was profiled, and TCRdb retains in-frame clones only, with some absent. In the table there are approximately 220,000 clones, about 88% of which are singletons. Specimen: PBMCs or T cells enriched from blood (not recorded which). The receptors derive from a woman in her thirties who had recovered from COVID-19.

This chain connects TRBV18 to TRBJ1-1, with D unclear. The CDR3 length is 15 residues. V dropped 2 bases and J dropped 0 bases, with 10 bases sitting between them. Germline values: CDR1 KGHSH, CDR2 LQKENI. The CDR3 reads CASSPGHRLNTEAFF. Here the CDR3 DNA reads TGTGCCAGCTCACCAGGGCATAGGTTGAACACTGAAGCTTTCTTT.

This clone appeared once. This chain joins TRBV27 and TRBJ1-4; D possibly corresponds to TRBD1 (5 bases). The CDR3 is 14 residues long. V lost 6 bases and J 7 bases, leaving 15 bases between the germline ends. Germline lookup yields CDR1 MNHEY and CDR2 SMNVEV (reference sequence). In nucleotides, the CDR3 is TGTGCCAGCAGGAGCGGGATTAGGGGTGAAAAACTGTTTTTT. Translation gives CASRSGIRGEKLFF.

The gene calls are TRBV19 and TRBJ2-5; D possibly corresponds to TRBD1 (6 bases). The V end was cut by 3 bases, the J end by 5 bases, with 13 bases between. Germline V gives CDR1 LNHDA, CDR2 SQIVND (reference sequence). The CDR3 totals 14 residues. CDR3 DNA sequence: TGTGCCAGTAGTATTGGTGTTCAGGGGGAGACCCAGTACTTC. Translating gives CASSIGVQGETQYF.

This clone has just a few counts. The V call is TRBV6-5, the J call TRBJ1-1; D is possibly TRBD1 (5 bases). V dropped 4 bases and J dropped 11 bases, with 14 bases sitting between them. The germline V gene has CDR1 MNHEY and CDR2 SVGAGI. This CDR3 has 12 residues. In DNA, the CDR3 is TGTGCCAGCAGTTGGTTGGGGGGAGAGGCTTTCTTT. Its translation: CASSWLGGEAFF.

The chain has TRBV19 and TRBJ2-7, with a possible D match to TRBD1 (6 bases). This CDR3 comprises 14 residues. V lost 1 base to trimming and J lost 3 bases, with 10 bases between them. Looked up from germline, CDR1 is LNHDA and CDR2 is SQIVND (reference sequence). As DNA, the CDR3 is TGTGCCAGTAGTATAGTGCACAGGGACTACGAGCAGTACTTC. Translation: CASSIVHRDYEQYF.

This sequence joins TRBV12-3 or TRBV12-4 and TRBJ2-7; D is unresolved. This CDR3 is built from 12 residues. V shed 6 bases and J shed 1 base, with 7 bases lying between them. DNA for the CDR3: TGTGCCAGCAGCGTCCGTTCCTACGAGCAGTACTTC. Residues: CASSVRSYEQYF.

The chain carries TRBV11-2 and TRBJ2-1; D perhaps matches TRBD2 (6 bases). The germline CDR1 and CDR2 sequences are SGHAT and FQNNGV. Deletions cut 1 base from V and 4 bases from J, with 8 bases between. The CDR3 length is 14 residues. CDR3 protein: CASSLADYYNEQFF. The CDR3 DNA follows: TGTGCCAGCAGCTTAGCGGACTATTACAATGAGCAGTTCTTC.

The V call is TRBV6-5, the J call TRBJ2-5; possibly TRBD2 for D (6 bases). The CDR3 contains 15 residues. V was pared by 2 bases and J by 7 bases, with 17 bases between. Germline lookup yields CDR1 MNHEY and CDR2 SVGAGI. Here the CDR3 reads CASSYGNKFGGTQYF. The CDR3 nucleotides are TGTGCCAGCAGTTACGGGAATAAGTTCGGGGGGACCCAGTACTTC.

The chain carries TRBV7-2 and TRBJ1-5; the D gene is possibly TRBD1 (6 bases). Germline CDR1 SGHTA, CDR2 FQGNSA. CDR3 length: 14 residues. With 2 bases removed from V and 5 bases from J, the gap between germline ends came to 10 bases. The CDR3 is CASSLRQADQPQHF. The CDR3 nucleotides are TGTGCCAGCAGCTTACGACAGGCTGATCAGCCCCAGCATTTT.

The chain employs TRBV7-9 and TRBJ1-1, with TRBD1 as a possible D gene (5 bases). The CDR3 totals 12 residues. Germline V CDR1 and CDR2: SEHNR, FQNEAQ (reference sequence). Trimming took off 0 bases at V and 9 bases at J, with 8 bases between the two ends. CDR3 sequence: CASSLAGAKAFF. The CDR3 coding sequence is TGTGCCAGCAGCTTAGCAGGGGCGAAAGCTTTCTTT.

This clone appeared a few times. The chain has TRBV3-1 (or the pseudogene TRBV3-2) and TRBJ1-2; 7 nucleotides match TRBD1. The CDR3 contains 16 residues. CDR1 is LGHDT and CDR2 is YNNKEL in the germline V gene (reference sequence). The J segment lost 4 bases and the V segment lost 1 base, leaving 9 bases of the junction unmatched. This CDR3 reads CASSQVGDSIFYGYTF. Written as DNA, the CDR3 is TGTGCCAGCAGCCAAGTAGGGGACAGCATCTTCTATGGCTACACCTTC.

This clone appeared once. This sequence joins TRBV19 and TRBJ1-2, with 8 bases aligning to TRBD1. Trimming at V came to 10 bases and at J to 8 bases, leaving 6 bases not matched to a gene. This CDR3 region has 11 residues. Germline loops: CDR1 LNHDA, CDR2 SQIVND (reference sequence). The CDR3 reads CATQTGVGYTF. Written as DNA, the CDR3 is TGTGCCACTCAGACAGGGGTCGGCTACACCTTC.

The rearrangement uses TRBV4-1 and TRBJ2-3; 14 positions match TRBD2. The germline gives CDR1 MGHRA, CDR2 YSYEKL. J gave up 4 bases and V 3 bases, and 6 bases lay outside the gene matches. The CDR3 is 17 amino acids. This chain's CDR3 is CASSHGLAGGRPDTQYF. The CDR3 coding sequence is TGCGCCAGCAGCCACGGACTAGCGGGGGGCCGTCCAGATACGCAGTATTTT.

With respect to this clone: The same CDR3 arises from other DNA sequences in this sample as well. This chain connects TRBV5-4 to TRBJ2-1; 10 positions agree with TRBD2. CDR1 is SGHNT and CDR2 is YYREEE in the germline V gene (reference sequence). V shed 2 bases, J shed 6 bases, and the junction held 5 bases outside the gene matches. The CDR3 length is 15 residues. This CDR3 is CASSLGLAGGNEQFF. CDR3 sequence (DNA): TGTGCCAGCAGCTTAGGGTTAGCGGGGGGCAATGAGCAGTTCTTC.

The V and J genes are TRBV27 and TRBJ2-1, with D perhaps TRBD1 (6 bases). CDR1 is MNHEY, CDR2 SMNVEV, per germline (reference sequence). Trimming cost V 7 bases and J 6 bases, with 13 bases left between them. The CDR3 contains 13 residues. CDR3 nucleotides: TGTGCCAGCACCCATGCAGGGGTCAATGAGCAGTTCTTC. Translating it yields CASTHAGVNEQFF.

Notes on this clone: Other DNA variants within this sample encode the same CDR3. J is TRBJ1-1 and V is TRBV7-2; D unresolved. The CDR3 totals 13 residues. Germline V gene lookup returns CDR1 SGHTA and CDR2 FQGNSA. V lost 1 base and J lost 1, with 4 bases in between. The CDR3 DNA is TGTGCCAGCAGCTTAGGCGCGAACACTGAAGCTTTCTTT. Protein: CASSLGANTEAFF.

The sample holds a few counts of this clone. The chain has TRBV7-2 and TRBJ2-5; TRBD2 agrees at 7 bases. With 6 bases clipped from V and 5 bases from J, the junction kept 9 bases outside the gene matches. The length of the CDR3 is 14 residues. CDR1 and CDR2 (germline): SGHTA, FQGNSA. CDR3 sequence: CASSTQRGGETQYF. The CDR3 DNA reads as TGTGCCAGCAGTACCCAGCGGGGAGGGGAGACCCAGTACTTC.

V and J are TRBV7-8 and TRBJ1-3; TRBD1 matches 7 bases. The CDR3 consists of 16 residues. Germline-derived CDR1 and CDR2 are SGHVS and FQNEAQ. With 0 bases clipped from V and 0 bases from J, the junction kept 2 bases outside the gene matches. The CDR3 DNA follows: TGTGCCAGCAGCTTAGCGGGACAGAACTCTGGAAACACCATATATTTT. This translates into CASSLAGQNSGNTIYF.

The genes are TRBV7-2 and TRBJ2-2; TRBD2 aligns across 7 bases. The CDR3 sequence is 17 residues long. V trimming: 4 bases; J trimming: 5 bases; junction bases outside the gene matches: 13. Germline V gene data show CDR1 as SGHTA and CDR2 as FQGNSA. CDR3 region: CASSSPIGGGGTGELFF. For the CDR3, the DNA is TGTGCCAGCAGCTCACCGATCGGCGGGGGAGGGACCGGGGAGCTGTTTTTT. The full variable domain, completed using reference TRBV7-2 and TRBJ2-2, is GAGVSQSPSNKVTEKGKDVELRCDPISGHTALYWYRQSLGQGLEFLIYFQGNSAPDKSGLPSDRFSAERTGGSVSTLTIQRTQQEDSAVYLCASSSPIGGGGTGELFFGEGSRLTVL.

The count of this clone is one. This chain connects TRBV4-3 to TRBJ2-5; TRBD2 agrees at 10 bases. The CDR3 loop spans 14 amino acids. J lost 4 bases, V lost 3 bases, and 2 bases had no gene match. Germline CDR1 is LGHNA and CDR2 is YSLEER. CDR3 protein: CASSHERGGETQYF. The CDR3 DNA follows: TGCGCCAGCAGCCATGAGCGGGGGGGAGAGACCCAGTACTTC.

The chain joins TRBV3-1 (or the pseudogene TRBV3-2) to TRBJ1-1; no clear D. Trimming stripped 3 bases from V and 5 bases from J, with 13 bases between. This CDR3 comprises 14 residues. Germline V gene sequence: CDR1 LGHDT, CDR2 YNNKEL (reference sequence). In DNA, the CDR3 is TGTGCCAGCAGCCAGAGGGCCCTGGGGACTGAAGCTTTCTTT. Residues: CASSQRALGTEAFF.

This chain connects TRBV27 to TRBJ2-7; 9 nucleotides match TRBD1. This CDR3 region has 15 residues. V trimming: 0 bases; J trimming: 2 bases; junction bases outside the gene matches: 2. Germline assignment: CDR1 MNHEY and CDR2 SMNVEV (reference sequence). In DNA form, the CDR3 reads TGTGCCAGCAGTTTATCGGACAGGGGCGCCTACGAGCAGTACTTC. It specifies CASSLSDRGAYEQYF.

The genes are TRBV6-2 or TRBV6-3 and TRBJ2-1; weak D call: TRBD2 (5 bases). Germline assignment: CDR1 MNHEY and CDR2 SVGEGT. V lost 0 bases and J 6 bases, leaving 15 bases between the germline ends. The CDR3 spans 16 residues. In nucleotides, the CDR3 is TGTGCCAGCAGTTACTCTGGAGGTCCCTCGGGCAATGAGCAGTTCTTC. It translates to CASSYSGGPSGNEQFF.

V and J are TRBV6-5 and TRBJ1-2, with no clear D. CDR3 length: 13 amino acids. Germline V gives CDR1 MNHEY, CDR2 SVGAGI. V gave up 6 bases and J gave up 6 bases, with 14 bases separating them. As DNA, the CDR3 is TGTGCCAGCAGCGAGAGGTCAGTCGATGGCTACACCTTC. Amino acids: CASSERSVDGYTF.

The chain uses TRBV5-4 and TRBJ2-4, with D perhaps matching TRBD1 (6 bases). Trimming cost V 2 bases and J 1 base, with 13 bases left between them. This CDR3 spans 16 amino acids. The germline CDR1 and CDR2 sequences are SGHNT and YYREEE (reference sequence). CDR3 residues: CASSFPGQEAKNIQYF. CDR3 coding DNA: TGTGCCAGCAGCTTTCCGGGACAAGAGGCCAAAAACATTCAGTACTTC.

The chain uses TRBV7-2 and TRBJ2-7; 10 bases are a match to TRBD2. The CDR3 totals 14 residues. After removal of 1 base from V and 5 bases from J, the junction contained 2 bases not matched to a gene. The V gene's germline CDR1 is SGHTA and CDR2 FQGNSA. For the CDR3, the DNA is TGTGCCAGCAGCTTAGTTGGACTAGCGGACGAGCAGTACTTC. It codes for CASSLVGLADEQYF.